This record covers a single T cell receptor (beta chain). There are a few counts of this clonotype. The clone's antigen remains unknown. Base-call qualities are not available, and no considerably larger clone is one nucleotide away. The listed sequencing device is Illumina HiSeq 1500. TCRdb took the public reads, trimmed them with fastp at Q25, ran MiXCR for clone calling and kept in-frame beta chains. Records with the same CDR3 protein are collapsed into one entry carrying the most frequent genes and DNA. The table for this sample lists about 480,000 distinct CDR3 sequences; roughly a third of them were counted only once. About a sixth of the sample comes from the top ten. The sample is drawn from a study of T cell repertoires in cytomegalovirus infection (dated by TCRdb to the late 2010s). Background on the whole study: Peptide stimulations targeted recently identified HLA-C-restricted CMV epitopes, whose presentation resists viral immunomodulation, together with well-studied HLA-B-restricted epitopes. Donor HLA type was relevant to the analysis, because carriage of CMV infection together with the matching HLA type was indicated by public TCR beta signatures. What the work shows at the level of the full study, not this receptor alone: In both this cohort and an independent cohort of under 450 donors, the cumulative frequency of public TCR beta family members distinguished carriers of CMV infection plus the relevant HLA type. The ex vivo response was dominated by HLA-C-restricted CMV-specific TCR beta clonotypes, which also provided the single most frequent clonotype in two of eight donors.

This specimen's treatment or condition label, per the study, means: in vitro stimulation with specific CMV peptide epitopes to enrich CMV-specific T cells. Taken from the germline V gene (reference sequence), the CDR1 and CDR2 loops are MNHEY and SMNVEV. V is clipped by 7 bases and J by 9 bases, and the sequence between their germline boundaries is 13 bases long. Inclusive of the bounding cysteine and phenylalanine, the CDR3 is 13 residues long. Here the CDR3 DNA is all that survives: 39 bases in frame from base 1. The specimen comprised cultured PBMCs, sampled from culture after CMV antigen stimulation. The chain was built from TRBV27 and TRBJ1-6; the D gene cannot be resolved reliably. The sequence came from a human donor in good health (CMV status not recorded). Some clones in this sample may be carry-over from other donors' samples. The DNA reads TGTGCCAGCATGCGGATGGGGAGTTCACCCCTCCACTTT. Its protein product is CASMRMGSSPLHF.